This TCR beta chain is drawn from a study of Tregs in tolerant kidney transplant recipients. General study findings and limits: Donor-specific Treg expansion exceeded global Treg expansion in tolerant patients, suggesting antigen drive. The small number of patients limits these findings pending further validation.

A word on this clone: The antigen remains undetermined.

Sequencing was performed with immunoSEQ multiplex PCR; in TCRdb, only in-frame clones are kept and a portion is missing. The profile shows about 64,000 clones, around 87% of them singletons. The CDR3 is 11 amino acids. The germline V and J ends were trimmed by 5 bases and 7 bases, with 11 bases remaining between them. Germline V gene sequence: CDR1 GTSNPN, CDR2 SVGIG (reference sequence). Related graft donors supplied nonmyeloablative bone marrow transplants, and mixed chimerism was transient. The V call is TRBV30, the J call TRBJ1-1; possible D gene TRBD1, 6 bases. The receptor comes from a human patient who received a combined kidney and bone marrow transplant. Certain T cells may be donor cells from the graft. The sequences come from CD4+ T cells from blood (PBMCs), collected 6 months after the transplant. The CDR3 sequence: CAWGTRYEAFF. The CDR3 coding sequence is TGTGCCTGGGGGACACGATATGAAGCTTTCTTT.